This TCR beta chain was sequenced during a study of early T cells in non-severe SARS-CoV-2 infection. Across the study: Unsorted whole blood bulk RNA was sequenced, with unpaired chains.

Each cDNA molecule carried a unique molecular identifier. Via MiXCR, TCRdb re-called the 5' RACE reads, giving one row per CDR3 protein. The sample includes tens of thousands of distinct CDR3 sequences, about 5.6% of them seen just once. Per germline, CDR1 SGHTA and CDR2 FQGNSA. The CDR3 loop spans 15 amino acids. In this sample, this clonotype turned up many times. One junction end disagrees with the germline gene, perhaps due to a read error. Sequencing used whole blood. This clonotype was sampled from an adult who was a healthcare worker with PCR-confirmed SARS-CoV-2 infection or an uninfected control (not recorded which). V usage is TRBV7-2 and J usage is TRBJ2-1; possibly TRBD1 or TRBD2 for D (5 bases each). The DNA for the CDR3 is TGTGCCAACAGCGCCGCAGGGAGCTCCTACAATGAGCAGTTCTTC. Its translation: CANSAAGSSYNEQFF.